This TCR beta chain was sequenced for a study of immune evolution from preneoplasia to lung adenocarcinoma (dated by TCRdb to the early 2020s). With respect to the entire study: HLA loss of heterozygosity was found in less than 8% of AIS, approximately 14% of MIA and under 40% of ADC lesions, and in no AAH lesions. The study used immune gene expression, TCR sequencing and multiplex immunofluorescence to profile the immune contexture of lung adenocarcinoma precursors and invasive adenocarcinoma. Resected precursor lesions (AAH, AIS, MIA) and invasive adenocarcinomas were each compared against paired morphologically normal lung tissue. Sample size was determined by specimen availability and not by a prior power calculation. The immune data were integrated with whole exome sequencing and methylation data obtained from the same cohort of nodules. The overall cohort was made up of around 57 patients with pulmonary nodules who had surgical resection. TCR sequencing data were obtained from about 50 patients. It was reported in the study that about 100 samples were used for TCR sequencing. POLYSOLVER was used to infer Class I HLA alleles from exome data, and LOHHLA was used to detect allele-specific HLA loss.

Broad study findings and their caveats: The highest T cell clonality was observed in KRAS-mutant nodules compared with EGFR-mutant or double wild-type lesions. Normal lung showed the highest clonality, whereas later-stage lesions appeared to have higher T cell density and diversity but lower clonality. Normal lung had the highest top T cell clone frequencies, which appeared to decline progressively from AAH through AIS, MIA and invasive adenocarcinoma. The findings reflected association rather than direct causation, and larger cohorts with long-term follow-up and longitudinal biopsies were considered necessary. All patients were from Japan and China, so applicability to Western populations was uncertain.

Resection was performed on patients in Japan or China between about 2014 and 2017. Two lung cancer pathologists independently confirmed the histologic diagnosis of each case on H&E slides. Premalignant or tumor cells were enriched for nucleic acid extraction by macro-dissection performed after pathologic assessment. FFPE tissue was used for DNA isolation with the AllPrep DNA/RNA FFPE Kit. The immunoSEQ hsTCRbeta Kit was used to sequence TCR beta CDR3 regions from DNA. In the original analysis: The ImmunoSEQ Analyzer was used to analyse the TCR sequencing data. T cell clonality was defined as 1 minus Pielou's evenness computed on productive rearrangements. To measure T cell diversity, the inverse Simpson index was applied to productive templates. T cell density was defined as TCR beta template counts normalized to usable DNA, with usable DNA estimated by amplifying and sequencing housekeeping genes. Two-sided Kruskal-Wallis tests were used to compare TCR metrics between histologic stages. Here the immuneACCESS table is served through TCRdb, limited to in-frame sequences with V and J called. Missing clones are a known gap in these copies; in checked studies unresolved V genes cover under half, and the rest lacks a known reason. V and J calls and clone size are as listed in that table; D and trimming were resolved from the DNA. The sample records 4,300 or so clones, under 85% of which are singletons. Of the sample, roughly 7.7% falls within the top ten clones.

With respect to this clone: Its antigen specificity is not known. The junction differs from germline at one of its ends, possibly a read error.

The CDR3, cysteine through phenylalanine, is 16 amino acids long. Only the CDR3 DNA is retained, 48 bases long and in frame from the first base. Per the germline V gene, SGHVS is the CDR1 and FQNEAQ is the CDR2. The V gene is TRBV7-8 and the J gene is TRBJ2-2; 7 junctional bases match TRBD1. The sequencing sample was made of FFPE lung adenocarcinoma in situ tissue. In the paper's terms, the cell subset or site label means: preinvasive adenocarcinoma in situ (AIS). The origin of this receptor is a person aged 55 to 79 with lung adenocarcinoma. The sequenced DNA: TGTGCCAGCAACTTAATGAACAGGGGAAACACCGGGGAGCTGTTTTTT. Translation gives CASNLMNRGNTGELFF.